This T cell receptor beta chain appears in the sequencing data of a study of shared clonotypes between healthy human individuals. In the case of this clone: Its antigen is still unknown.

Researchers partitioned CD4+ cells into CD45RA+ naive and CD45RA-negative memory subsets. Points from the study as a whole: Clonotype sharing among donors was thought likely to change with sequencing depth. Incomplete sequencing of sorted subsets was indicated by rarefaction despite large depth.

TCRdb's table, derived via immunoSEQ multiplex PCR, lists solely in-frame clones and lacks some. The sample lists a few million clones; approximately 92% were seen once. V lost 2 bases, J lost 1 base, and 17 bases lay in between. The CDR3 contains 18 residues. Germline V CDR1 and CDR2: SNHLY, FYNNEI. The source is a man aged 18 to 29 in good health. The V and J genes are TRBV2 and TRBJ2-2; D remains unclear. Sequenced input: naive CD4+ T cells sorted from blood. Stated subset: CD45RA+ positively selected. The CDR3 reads CASSESVRLSLNTGELFF. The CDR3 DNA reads TGTGCCAGCAGTGAATCGGTCCGATTATCCCTGAACACCGGGGAGCTGTTTTTT. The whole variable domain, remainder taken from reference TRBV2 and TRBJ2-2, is EPEVTQTPSHQVTQMGQEVILRCVPISNHLYFYWYRQILGQKVEFLVSFYNNEISEKSEIFDDQFSVERPDGSNFTLKIRSTKLEDSAMYFCASSESVRLSLNTGELFFGEGSRLTVL.